The 9 T cell receptor beta chains in this list originate from one sample, sequenced in a study of identical twins. TCRdb analysed the 5' RACE reads with MiXCR anew, one entry per CDR3 protein. Of roughly 500,000 distinct CDR3 sequences listed, less than 25% were seen once; the top ten hold 0.75% to 0.95%. The data also belong to a second study, concerning T cells expressing NK-cell markers.

Specimen: CD4+ T cells sorted from blood. Receptor source: a woman aged 18-29 years in good health.

The chain links TRBV10-3 to TRBJ1-5; D is possibly TRBD1 (5 bases). This CDR3 comprises 13 residues. Trimming pared 10 bases from V and 2 bases from J, leaving 12 bases between. Germline CDR1 ENHRY, CDR2 SYGVKD. The CDR3 bases are TGTGCCAGTACTTTGGGGCGCAATCAGCCCCAGCATTTT. It encodes CASTLGRNQPQHF.

The chain has TRBV7-2 and TRBJ2-2, with a possible D match to TRBD2 (6 bases). The CDR3 totals 16 residues. Looked up from germline, CDR1 is SGHTA and CDR2 is FQGNSA. With 7 bases removed from V and 1 base from J, the gap between germline ends came to 16 bases. The DNA of the CDR3 is TGTGCCAGCACCCCTATGATAGCGGTGAACACCGGGGAGCTGTTTTTT. As protein: CASTPMIAVNTGELFF. The full variable domain, completed using reference TRBV7-2 and TRBJ2-2, is GAGVSQSPSNKVTEKGKDVELRCDPISGHTALYWYRQSLGQGLEFLIYFQGNSAPDKSGLPSDRFSAERTGGSVSTLTIQRTQQEDSAVYLCASTPMIAVNTGELFFGEGSRLTVL.

V and J are TRBV20-1 and TRBJ1-2; 9 bases fit TRBD1. J lost 7 bases, V lost 6 bases, and 9 bases had no gene match. This CDR3 region has 13 residues. The germline gives CDR1 DFQATT, CDR2 SNEGSKA (reference sequence). The CDR3 reads CSASGTGSGGYTF. CDR3 sequence (DNA): TGCAGTGCCTCCGGGACAGGGAGTGGTGGCTACACCTTC.

This clonotype was found once. The V and J genes are TRBV19 and TRBJ2-5; D not certain. The germline V gene encodes CDR1 LNHDA and CDR2 SQIVND (reference sequence). CDR3 size: 14 residues. The V end lost 3 bases, the J end lost 5 bases, and 13 bases lay between the germline ends. The CDR3 DNA sequence: TGTGCCAGTAGTATGGTTTCCGCGATGGAGACCCAGTACTTC. This codes for CASSMVSAMETQYF.

The V call is TRBV20-1, the J call TRBJ1-1; D possibly corresponds to TRBD1 (5 bases). CDR1 is DFQATT and CDR2 is SNEGSKA in the germline V gene (reference sequence). The V end was cut by 5 bases, the J end by 4 bases, with 14 bases between. The CDR3 extends over 13 amino acids. This CDR3 reads CSAAQGAGTEAFF. CDR3 sequence (DNA): TGCAGTGCTGCCCAAGGGGCGGGCACTGAAGCTTTCTTT.

This clonotype has at least ten counts. V is TRBV6-2 or TRBV6-3 and J is TRBJ2-1; unclear D gene. Germline V gene lookup returns CDR1 MNHEY and CDR2 SVGEGT. The CDR3 runs to 12 residues. V lost 8 bases to trimming and J lost 12 bases, with 17 bases between them. For the CDR3, the DNA is TGTGCCAGCGAGGCCCAACACAAGGGGCAGTTCTTC. Amino acid sequence: CASEAQHKGQFF.

Ten or more counts support this clonotype. The rearrangement uses TRBV29-1 and TRBJ2-1, with 8 bases identical to TRBD1. This CDR3 spans 13 amino acids. Per the germline V gene, CDR1 is SQVTM and CDR2 is ANQGSEA. The CDR3 reads CGSTQGERDEQFF. The CDR3 region has the DNA TGCGGTTCGACACAGGGGGAACGGGATGAGCAGTTCTTC.

This sequence joins TRBV7-2 and TRBJ2-3; 7 bases align to TRBD2. Looked up from germline, CDR1 is SGHTA and CDR2 is FQGNSA. The CDR3 is 15 residues long. Unmatched junction bases numbered 5, after V lost 3 bases and J lost 2 bases. The CDR3 sequence: CASSFRDYLTDTQYF. CDR3 in DNA: TGTGCCAGCAGCTTCCGGGACTACCTCACAGATACGCAGTATTTT.

This clonotype was recorded a few times. The chain recombines TRBV15 with TRBJ2-5; no clear D gene. The ends were cut back, 0 bases at V and 3 bases at J, with 17 bases in the middle. Germline V gene data show CDR1 as LNHNV and CDR2 as YYDKDF (reference sequence). This CDR3 has 17 residues. CDR3 in DNA: TGTGCCACCAGCAGAGATCGGCCCATAAAACTTAAAGAGACCCAGTACTTC. Its translation: CATSRDRPIKLKETQYF.